This T cell receptor beta chain was profiled in a study of blood T cell repertoires in COVID-19. Study-wide background: Some COVID-19 samples were acute and others convalescent; all came from the United States, Italy and Spain. The analysed material was cDNA or gDNA that came from T cells, B-cell-depleted T cells, or PBMCs.

Profiled with immunoSEQ multiplex PCR; TCRdb holds only in-frame clones, not every one. The repertoire holds fewer than 150,000 clones, with less than 85% as singletons. This CDR3 has 14 residues. V shed 2 bases, J shed 1 base, and the junction held 0 bases outside the gene matches. CDR1 MNHNS and CDR2 SASEGT come from the germline V gene. The clonotype comes from a human donor with acute or convalescent COVID-19. The donor label of this sample is uncertain. V is TRBV6-1 and J is TRBJ1-1; 8 bases fit TRBD1. Material: peripheral blood. The CDR3 loop is CASSEQGANTEAFF. Written as DNA, the CDR3 is TGTGCCAGCAGTGAACAGGGGGCGAACACTGAAGCTTTCTTT.